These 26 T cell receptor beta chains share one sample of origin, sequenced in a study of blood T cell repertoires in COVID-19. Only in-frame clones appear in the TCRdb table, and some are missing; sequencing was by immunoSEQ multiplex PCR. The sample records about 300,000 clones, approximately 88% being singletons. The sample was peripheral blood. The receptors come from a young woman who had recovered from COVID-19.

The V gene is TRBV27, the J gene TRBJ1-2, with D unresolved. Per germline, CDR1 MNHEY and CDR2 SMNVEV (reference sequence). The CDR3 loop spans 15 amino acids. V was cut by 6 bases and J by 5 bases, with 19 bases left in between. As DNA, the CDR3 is TGTGCCAGCAGGTTAAAGACTGCTGGTGGGTATGGCTACACCTTC. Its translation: CASRLKTAGGYGYTF.

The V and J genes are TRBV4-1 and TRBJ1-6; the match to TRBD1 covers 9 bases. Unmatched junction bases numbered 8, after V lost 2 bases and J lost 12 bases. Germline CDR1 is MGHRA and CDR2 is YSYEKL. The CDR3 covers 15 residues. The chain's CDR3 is CASSQIRDRALPLHF. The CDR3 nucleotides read TGCGCCAGCAGCCAAATCCGGGACAGGGCTTTACCCCTCCACTTT.

The DNA for the CDR3 is TGTGCCAGTAGTCTCAGGGATTTAGGGACAGATACGCAGTATTTT. Translation gives CASSLRDLGTDTQYF. The chain is built from TRBV19 and TRBJ2-3, with TRBD1 as a possible D gene (5 bases). CDR3 length: 15 residues. V gave up 5 bases and J gave up 3 bases, with 15 bases separating them. Germline V lookup: CDR1 LNHDA, CDR2 SQIVND (reference sequence).

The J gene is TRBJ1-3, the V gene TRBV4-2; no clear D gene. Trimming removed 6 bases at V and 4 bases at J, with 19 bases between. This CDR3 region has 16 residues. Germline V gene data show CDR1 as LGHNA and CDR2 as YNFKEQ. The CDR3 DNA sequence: TGTGCCAGCAGGGACCCAGGAGGCTTCGCCGGAAACACCATATATTTT. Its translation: CASRDPGGFAGNTIYF.

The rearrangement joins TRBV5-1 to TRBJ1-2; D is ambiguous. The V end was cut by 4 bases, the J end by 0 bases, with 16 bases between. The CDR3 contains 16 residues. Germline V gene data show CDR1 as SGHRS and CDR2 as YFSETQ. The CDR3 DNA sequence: TGCGCCAGCAGCCCCGGTGGGCAGAGAACTAACTATGGCTACACCTTC. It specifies CASSPGGQRTNYGYTF.

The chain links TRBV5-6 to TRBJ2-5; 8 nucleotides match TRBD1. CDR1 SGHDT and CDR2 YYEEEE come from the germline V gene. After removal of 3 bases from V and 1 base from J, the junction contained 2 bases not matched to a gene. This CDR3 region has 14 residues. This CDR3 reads CASSSQGAQETQYF. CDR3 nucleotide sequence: TGTGCCAGCAGCTCCCAGGGGGCCCAAGAGACCCAGTACTTC. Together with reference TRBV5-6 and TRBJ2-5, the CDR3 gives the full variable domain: DAGVTQSPTHLIKTRGQQVTLRCSPKSGHDTVSWYQQALGQGPQFIFQYYEEEERQRGNFPDRFSGHQFPNYSSELNVNALLLGDSALYLCASSSQGAQETQYFGPGTRLLVL.

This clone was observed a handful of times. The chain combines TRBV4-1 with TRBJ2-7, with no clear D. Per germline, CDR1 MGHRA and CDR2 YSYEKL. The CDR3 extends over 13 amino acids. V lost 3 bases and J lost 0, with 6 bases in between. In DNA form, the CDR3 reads TGCGCCAGCAGCCAGCAGATCTCCTACGAGCAGTACTTC. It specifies CASSQQISYEQYF.

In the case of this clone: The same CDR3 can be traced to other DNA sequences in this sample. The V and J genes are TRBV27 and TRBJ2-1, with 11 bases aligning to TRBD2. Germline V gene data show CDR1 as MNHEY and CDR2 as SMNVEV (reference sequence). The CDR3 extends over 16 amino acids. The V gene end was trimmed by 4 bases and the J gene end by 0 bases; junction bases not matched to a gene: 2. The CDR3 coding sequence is TGTGCCAGCAGTTCGACTAGCGGGGCCTCCTACAATGAGCAGTTCTTC. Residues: CASSSTSGASYNEQFF.

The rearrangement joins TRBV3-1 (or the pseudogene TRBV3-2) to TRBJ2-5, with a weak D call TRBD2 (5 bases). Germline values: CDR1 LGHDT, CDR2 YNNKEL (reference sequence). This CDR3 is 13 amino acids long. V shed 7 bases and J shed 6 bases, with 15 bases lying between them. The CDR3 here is CASTPGSRKTQYF. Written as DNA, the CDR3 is TGTGCCAGCACCCCGGGGTCCCGAAAGACCCAGTACTTC.

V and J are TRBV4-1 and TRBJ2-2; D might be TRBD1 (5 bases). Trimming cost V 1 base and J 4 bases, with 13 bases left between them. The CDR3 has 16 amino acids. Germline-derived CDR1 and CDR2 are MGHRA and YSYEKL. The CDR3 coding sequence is TGCGCCAGCAGCCAAGGGGGTAGGGGTGGCACCGGGGAGCTGTTTTTT. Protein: CASSQGGRGGTGELFF.

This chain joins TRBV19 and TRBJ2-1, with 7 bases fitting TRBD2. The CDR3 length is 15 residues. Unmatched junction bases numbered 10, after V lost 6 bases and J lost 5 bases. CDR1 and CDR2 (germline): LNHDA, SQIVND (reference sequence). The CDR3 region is CASSRVGGVNNEQFF. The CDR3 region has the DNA TGTGCCAGTAGCCGAGTTGGGGGGGTGAACAATGAGCAGTTCTTC.

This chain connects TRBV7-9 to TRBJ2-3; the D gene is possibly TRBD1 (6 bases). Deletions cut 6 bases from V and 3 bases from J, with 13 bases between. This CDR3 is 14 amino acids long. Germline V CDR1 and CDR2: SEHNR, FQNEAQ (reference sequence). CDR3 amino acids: CASRPAGVTDTQYF. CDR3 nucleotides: TGTGCCAGCAGACCGGCAGGGGTGACAGATACGCAGTATTTT.

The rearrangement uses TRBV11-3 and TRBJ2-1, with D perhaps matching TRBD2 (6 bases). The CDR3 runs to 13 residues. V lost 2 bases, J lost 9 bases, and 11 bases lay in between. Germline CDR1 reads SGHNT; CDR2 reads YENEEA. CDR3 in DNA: TGTGCCAGCAGCTTAAGCAGGGAGGCTGAGCAGTTCTTC. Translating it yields CASSLSREAEQFF.

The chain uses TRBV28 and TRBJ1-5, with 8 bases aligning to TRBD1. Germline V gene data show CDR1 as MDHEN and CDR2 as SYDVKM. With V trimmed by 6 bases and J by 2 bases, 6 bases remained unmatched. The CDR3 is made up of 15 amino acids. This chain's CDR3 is CASSPGQGGNQPQHF. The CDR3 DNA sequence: TGTGCCAGCAGCCCAGGACAGGGAGGCAATCAGCCCCAGCATTTT.

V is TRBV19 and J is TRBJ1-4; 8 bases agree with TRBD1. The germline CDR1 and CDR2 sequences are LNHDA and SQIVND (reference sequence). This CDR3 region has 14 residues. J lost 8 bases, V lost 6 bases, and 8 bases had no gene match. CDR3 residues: CASSHRTGQEKLFF. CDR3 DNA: TGTGCCAGTAGCCATCGGACAGGGCAGGAAAAACTGTTTTTT. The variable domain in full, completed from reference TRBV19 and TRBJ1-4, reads DGGITQSPKYLFRKEGQNVTLSCEQNLNHDAMYWYRQDPGQGLRLIYYSQIVNDFQKGDIAEGYSVSREKKESFPLTVTSAQKNPTAFYLCASSHRTGQEKLFFGSGTQLSVL.

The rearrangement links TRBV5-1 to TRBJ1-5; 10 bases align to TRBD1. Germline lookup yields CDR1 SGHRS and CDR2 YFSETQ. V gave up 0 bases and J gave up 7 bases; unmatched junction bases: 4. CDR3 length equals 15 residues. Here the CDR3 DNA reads TGCGCCAGCAGCTTGGATGGACAGGGGGGACAGCCCCAGCATTTT. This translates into CASSLDGQGGQPQHF. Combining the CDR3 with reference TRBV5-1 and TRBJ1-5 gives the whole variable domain KAGVTQTPRYLIKTRGQQVTLSCSPISGHRSVSWYQQTPGQGLQFLFEYFSETQRNKGNFPGRFSGRQFSNSRSEMNVSTLELGDSALYLCASSLDGQGGQPQHFGDGTRLSIL.

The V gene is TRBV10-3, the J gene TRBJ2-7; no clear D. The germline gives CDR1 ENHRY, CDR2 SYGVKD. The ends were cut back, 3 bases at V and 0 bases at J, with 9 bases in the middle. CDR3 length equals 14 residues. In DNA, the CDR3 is TGTGCCATCAGTGACGGTCTAGTCTCCTACGAGCAGTACTTC. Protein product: CAISDGLVSYEQYF.

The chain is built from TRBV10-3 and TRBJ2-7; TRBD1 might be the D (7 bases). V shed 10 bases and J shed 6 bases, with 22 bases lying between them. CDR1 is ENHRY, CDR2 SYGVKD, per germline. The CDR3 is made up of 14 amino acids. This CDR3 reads CATQPLGQGGEQYF. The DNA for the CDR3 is TGTGCCACCCAACCCCTGGGGCAGGGGGGCGAGCAGTACTTC.

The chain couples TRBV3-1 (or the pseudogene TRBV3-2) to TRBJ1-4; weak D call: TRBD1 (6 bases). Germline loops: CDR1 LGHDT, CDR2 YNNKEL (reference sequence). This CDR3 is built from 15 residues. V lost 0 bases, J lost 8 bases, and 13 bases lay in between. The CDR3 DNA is TGTGCCAGCAGCCAAGACCAGGGGTTCAAGGAAAAACTGTTTTTT. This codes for CASSQDQGFKEKLFF.

The CDR3 DNA sequence: TGTGCCAGCGGGCGGCGGGGGGGCGAAGAGACCCAGTACTTC. Protein product: CASGRRGGEETQYF. The chain links TRBV21-1 to TRBJ2-5; the table names TRBD2, a call not compared with the DNA. TRBV21-1 is listed as a pseudogene. The CDR3 is made up of 14 amino acids.

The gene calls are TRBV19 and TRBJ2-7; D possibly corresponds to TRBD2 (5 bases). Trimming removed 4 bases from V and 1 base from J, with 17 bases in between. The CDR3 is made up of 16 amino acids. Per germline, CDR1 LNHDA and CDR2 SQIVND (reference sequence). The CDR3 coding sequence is TGTGCCAGTAGTACCCAGGCAGTAAGAGGGTCCTACGAGCAGTACTTC. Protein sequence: CASSTQAVRGSYEQYF.

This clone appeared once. CDR3: CASSKTGWTYEQYF. CDR3 nucleotide sequence: TGTGCCAGCAGTAAGACAGGGTGGACCTACGAGCAGTACTTC. J is TRBJ2-7 and V is TRBV6-5; the match to TRBD1 covers 7 bases. Trimming removed 5 bases from V and 2 bases from J; junction bases left unmatched: 6. This CDR3 contains 14 residues. The germline CDR1 and CDR2 sequences are MNHEY and SVGAGI.

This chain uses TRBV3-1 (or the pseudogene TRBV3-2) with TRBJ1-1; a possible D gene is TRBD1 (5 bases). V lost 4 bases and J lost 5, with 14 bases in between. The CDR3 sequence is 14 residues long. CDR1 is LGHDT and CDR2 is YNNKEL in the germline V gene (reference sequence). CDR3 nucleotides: TGTGCCAGCAGCCCCGAAACGGGGGGGACTGAAGCTTTCTTT. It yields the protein CASSPETGGTEAFF.

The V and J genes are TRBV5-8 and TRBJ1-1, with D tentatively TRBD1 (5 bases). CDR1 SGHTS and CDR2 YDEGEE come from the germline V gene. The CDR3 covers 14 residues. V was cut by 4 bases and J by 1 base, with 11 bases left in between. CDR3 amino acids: CASSPRQRNTEAFF. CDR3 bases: TGTGCCAGCAGCCCCCGACAGCGGAACACTGAAGCTTTCTTT.

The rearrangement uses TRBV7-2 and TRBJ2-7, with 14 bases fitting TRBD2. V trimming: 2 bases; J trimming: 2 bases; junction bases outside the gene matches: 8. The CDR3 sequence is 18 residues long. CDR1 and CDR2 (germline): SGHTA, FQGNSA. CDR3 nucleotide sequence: TGTGCCAGCAGCTTACAGACTAGCGGGGGGGCGCCTCCCTACGAGCAGTACTTC. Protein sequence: CASSLQTSGGAPPYEQYF.

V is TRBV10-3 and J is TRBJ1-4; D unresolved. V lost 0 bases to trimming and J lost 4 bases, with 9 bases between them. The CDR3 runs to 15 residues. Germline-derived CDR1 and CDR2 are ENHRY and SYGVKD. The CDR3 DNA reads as TGTGCCATCAGTGAGTCGGGAGAGAATAATGAAAAACTGTTTTTT. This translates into CAISESGENNEKLFF.